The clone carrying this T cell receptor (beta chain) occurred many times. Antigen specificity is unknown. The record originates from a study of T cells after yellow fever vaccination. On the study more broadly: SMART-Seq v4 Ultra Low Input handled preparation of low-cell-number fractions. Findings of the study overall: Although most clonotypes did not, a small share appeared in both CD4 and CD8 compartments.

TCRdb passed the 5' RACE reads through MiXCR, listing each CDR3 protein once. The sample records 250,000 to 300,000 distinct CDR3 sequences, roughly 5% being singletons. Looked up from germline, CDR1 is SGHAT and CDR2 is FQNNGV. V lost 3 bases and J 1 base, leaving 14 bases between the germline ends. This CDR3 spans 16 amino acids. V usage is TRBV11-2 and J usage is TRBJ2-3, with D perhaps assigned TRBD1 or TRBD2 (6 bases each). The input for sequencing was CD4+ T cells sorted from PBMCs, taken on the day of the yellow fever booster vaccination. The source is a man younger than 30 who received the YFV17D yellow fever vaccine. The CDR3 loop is CASSLLGGLGTDTQYF. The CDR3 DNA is TGTGCCAGCAGCTTGCTCGGGGGCCTGGGCACAGATACGCAGTATTTT.